This record concerns one T cell receptor (beta chain) sequence. This sample was taken from a study of blood T cell repertoires in COVID-19. For the study at large: COVID-19 samples, acute and convalescent, were from the United States, Italy and Spain. Nucleic acid was either cDNA or gDNA, and it came from T cells, B-cell-depleted T cells, or PBMCs.

Germline V CDR1 and CDR2: MNHEY, SVGAGI. CDR3 length: 15 amino acids. The J segment lost 4 bases and the V segment lost 8 bases, leaving 11 bases of the junction unmatched. In the original workflow: Amplification of reference gene primers was used by the study to estimate nucleated cell counts. TCRdb's copy holds only in-frame clones and misses some; the assay was immunoSEQ multiplex PCR. The V and J calls and the clone size are those of that table, but D and trimming were determined from the DNA. Here the sample spans 75,000 to 95,000 clones, 80% being singletons. The source is a woman aged 40 to 55 with active or convalescent COVID-19. Sequencing was performed on peripheral blood. This chain connects TRBV6-5 to TRBJ2-7; 10 nucleotides agree with TRBD1. Here the CDR3 DNA reads TGTGCCAGCGACAGGGGGCGTGGAGGAGTATACGAGCAGTACTTC. Translating gives CASDRGRGGVYEQYF.